Below are 5 T cell receptor beta chains sequenced from a single sample in a study of blood T cell repertoires in COVID-19. Clones were read by immunoSEQ multiplex PCR, and TCRdb kept only the in-frame ones, dropping some. Of some 80,000 clones in the sample, about 88% were seen once. The sequenced material came from peripheral blood. These receptors all stem from a human donor in a cohort sampled during active COVID-19.

The chain combines TRBV19 with TRBJ2-3; perhaps TRBD2 as D (6 bases). CDR1 LNHDA and CDR2 SQIVND come from the germline V gene (reference sequence). V was clipped by 10 bases and J by 4 bases, with 12 bases between them. This CDR3 is 12 amino acids long. CDR3 DNA: TGTGCCACCGGGACTTTTTCAGATACGCAGTATTTT. Translation: CATGTFSDTQYF.

A few counts support this clone. The rearrangement joins TRBV6-6 to TRBJ2-2, with a weak D call TRBD2 (5 bases). Germline V gene lookup returns CDR1 MNHNY and CDR2 SVGAGI (reference sequence). V was cut by 10 bases and J by 5 bases, with 17 bases left in between. This CDR3 has 14 residues. The chain's CDR3 is CATASRGETGELFF. In DNA form, the CDR3 reads TGTGCCACCGCCTCTCGGGGTGAAACCGGGGAGCTGTTTTTT.

V is TRBV7-2 and J is TRBJ2-3; tentative D call: TRBD1 (6 bases). The V end lost 1 base, the J end lost 1 base, and 9 bases lay between the germline ends. Germline CDR1 reads SGHTA; CDR2 reads FQGNSA. The CDR3 is 15 residues long. Here the CDR3 DNA reads TGTGCCAGCAGCTTAGGGGGGCCTGGCACAGATACGCAGTATTTT. Amino acids: CASSLGGPGTDTQYF.

This clone was seen a handful of times. The rearrangement links TRBV12-5 to TRBJ2-7; 7 nucleotides line up with TRBD1. The germline CDR1 and CDR2 sequences are LGHNT and FRNRAP. CDR3 size: 13 residues. J was trimmed by 3 bases and V by 7 bases; bases with no gene match: 6. The CDR3 coding sequence is TGTGCTAGTGCCAGGGACAGAGTCTACGAGCAGTACTTC. Amino acid sequence: CASARDRVYEQYF.

The CDR3 sequence is CATSETGADTQYF. In DNA form, the CDR3 reads TGTGCCACCAGTGAGACAGGGGCAGATACGCAGTATTTT. The genes are TRBV24-1 and TRBJ2-3, with 8 bases matching TRBD1. CDR3 length equals 13 residues. With 4 bases clipped from V and 4 bases from J, the junction kept 0 bases outside the gene matches. From germline, CDR1 is KGHDR and CDR2 SFDVKD.